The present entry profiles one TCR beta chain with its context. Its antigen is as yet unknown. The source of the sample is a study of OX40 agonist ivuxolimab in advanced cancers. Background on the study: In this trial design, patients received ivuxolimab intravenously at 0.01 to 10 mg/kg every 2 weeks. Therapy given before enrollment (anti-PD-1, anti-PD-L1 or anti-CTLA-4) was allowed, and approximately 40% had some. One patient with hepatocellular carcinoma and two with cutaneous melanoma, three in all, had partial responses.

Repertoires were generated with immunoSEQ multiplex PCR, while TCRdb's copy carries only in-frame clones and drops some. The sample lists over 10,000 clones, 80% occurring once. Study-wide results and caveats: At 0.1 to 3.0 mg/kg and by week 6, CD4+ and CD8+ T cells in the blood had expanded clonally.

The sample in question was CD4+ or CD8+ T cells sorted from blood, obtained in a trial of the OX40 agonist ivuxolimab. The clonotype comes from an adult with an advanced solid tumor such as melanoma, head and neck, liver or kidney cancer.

The CDR3 DNA is TGTGCCAGCAGCTTCACGGGGCCGACAGATACGCAGTATTTT. This encodes CASSFTGPTDTQYF. The chain uses TRBV7-6 and TRBJ2-3; D may be TRBD1 or TRBD2 (5 bases each). Deletions cut 3 bases from V and 3 bases from J, with 10 bases between. CDR1 SGHVS and CDR2 FNYEAQ come from the germline V gene. The length of the CDR3 is 14 residues.